This TCR beta chain was observed in a study of CD8 T cells in ankylosing spondylitis. Remarks on this clonotype: Its cognate antigen is unknown.

The CDR3 is 12 residues long. Germline V gives CDR1 GTSNPN, CDR2 SVGIG (reference sequence). V was clipped by 3 bases and J by 4 bases, with 9 bases between them. Making use of molecular barcodes, quantitative 5'-RACE generated TCR beta libraries. Each CDR3 protein gets one entry after TCRdb re-called the 5' RACE reads with MiXCR. The repertoire has roughly 700,000 distinct CDR3 sequences, around 17% of them found once; the top ten carry around 20%. General study points: Reportedly, disease-linked clones are significantly enriched in ankylosing spondylitis patients' matched synovial fluid. Peripheral blood samples showed relatively rare disease-linked clones, and these clones were CD8+. Within ankylosing spondylitis blood, a TCR beta motif made up of fewer than ten highly homologous variants appeared to be characteristic.

Material: blood, either unsorted or a sorted T cell fraction (not recorded which). This chain uses TRBV30 with TRBJ1-2; possibly TRBD1 for D (5 bases). This clonotype originated in a male donor with ankylosing spondylitis. CDR3 region: CAWRGLGYGYTF. CDR3 bases: TGTGCCTGGAGGGGACTCGGCTATGGCTACACCTTC.